This T cell receptor (beta chain) was sequenced during a study of shared clonotypes between healthy human individuals. Points from the study as a whole: Larger richness was generally estimated for naive than memory subsets.

The CDR3 is 15 amino acids. Losses at the gene ends were 10 bases for V and 7 bases for J; bases not matched to a gene: 11. The germline V gene has CDR1 ENHRY and CDR2 SYGVKD. Genomic DNA (from each subset) was split evenly across several immunoSEQ plates. This table comes from immunoSEQ multiplex PCR, and its TCRdb copy is limited to in-frame clones, with some not included. The sample consists of roughly 1 million clones, 65% to 80% of them appearing once. A remark on this clone: Antigen: not known.

This chain links TRBV10-3 with TRBJ1-6; the match to TRBD1 covers 9 bases. Specimen: memory CD4+ T cells sorted from blood. Subset reported: CD45RA-negative fraction. The receptor comes from a man between 18 and 29 years old in good health. This CDR3 is CATLKAGTGNSPLHF. Written as DNA, the CDR3 is TGTGCCACTCTTAAAGCCGGGACAGGGAATTCACCCCTCCACTTT.